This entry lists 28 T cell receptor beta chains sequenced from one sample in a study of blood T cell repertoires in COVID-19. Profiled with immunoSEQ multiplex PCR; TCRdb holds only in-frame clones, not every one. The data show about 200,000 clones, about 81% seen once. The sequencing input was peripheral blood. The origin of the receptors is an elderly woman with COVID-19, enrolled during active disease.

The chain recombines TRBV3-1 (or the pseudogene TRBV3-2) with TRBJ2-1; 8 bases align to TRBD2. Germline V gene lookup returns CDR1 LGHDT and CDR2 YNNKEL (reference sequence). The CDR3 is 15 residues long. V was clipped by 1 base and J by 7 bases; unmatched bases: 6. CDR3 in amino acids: CASSQAGKRENEQFF. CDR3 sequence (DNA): TGTGCCAGCAGCCAAGCGGGGAAGCGGGAGAATGAGCAGTTCTTC.

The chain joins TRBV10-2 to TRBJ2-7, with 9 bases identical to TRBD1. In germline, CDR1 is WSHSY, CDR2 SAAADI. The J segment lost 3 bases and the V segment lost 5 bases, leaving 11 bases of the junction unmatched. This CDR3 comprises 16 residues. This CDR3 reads CASSSAGTGISYEQYF. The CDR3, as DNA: TGCGCCAGCAGTTCGGCCGGGACAGGGATAAGCTACGAGCAGTACTTC.

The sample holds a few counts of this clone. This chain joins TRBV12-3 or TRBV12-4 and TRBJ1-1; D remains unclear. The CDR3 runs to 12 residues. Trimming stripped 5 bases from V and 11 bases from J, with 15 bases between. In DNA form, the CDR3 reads TGTGCCAGCAGTCGGACTGCAGGCGGGGCTTTCTTT. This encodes CASSRTAGGAFF.

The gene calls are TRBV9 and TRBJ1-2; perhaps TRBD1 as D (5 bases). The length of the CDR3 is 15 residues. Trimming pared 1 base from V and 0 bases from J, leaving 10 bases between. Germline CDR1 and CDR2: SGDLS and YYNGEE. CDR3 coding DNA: TGTGCCAGCAGCGTACAGTCAGGGACTAACTATGGCTACACCTTC. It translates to CASSVQSGTNYGYTF.

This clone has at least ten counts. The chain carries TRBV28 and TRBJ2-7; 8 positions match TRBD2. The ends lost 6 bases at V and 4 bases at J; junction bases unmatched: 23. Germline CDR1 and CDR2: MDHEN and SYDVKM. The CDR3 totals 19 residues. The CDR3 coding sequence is TGTGCCAGCAGCCACACCCTCTTCGGCGGGAGGTCCCCAGGATACGAGCAGTACTTC. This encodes CASSHTLFGGRSPGYEQYF.

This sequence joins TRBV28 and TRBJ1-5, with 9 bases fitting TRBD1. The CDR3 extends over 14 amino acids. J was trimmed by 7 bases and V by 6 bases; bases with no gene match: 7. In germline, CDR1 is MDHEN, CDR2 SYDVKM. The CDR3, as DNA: TGTGCCAGCAGCCCCCGACAGGGGGGGCAGCCCCAGCATTTT. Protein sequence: CASSPRQGGQPQHF.

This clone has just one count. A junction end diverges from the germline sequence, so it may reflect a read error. CDR3 bases: TGCGCATCCGGACAGGCCTACGAGCAGTACTTC. Translation: CASGQAYEQYF. This sequence joins TRBV30 and TRBJ2-7, with TRBD1 matching over 7 bases. Germline V CDR1 and CDR2: GTSNPN, SVGIG (reference sequence). This CDR3 has 11 residues.

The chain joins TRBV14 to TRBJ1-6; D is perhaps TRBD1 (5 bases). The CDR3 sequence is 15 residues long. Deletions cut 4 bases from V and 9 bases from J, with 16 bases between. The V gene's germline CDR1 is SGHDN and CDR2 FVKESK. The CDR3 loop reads CASSPRASRGSPLHF. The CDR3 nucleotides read TGTGCCAGCAGCCCACGGGCCTCAAGGGGTTCACCCCTCCACTTT.

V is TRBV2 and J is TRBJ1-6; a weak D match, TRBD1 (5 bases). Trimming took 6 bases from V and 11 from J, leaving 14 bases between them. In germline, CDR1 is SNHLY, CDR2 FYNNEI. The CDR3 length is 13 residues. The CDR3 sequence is CASRGDSAPPLHF. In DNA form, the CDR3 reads TGTGCCAGCAGGGGGGACTCCGCACCACCCCTCCACTTT.

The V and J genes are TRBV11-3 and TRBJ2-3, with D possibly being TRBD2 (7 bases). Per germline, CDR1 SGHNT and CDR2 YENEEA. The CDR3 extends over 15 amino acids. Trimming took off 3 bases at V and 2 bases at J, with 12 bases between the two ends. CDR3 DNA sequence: TGTGCCAGCAGCTTGCGCGGGGGCTTCACAGATACGCAGTATTTT. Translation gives CASSLRGGFTDTQYF.

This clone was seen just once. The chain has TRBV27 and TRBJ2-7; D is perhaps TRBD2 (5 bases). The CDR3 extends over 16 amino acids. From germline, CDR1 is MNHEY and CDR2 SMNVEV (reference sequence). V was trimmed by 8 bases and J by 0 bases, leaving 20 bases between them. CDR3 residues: CASATSGRAGSYEQYF. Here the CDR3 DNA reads TGTGCCAGCGCCACTTCTGGGCGGGCCGGCTCCTACGAGCAGTACTTC.

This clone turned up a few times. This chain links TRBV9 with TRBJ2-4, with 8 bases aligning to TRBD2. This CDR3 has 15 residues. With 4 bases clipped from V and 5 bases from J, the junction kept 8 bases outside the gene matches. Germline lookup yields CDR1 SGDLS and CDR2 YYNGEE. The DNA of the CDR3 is TGTGCCAGCAGCCGTCTAGCGGGTGCCCAAAACATTCAGTACTTC. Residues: CASSRLAGAQNIQYF.

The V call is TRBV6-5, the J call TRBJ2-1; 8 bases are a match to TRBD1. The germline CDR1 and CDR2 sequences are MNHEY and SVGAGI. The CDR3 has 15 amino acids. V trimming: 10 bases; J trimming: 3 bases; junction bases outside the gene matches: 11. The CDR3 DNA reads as TGTGCCACCTCCCTCGACAGGGGTAGCTACAATGAGCAGTTCTTC. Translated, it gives CATSLDRGSYNEQFF.

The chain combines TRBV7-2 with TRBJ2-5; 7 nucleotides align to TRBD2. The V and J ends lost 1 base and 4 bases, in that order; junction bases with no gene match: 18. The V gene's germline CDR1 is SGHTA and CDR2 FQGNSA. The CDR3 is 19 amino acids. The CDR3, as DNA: TGTGCCAGCAGCTTAGATAGTGGGAGGGCCGGAGGAAGAGGAGAGACCCAGTACTTC. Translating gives CASSLDSGRAGGRGETQYF.

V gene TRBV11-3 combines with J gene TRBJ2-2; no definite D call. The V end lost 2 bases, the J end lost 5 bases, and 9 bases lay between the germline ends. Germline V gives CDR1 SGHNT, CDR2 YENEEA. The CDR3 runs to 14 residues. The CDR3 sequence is CASSLTPRTGELFF. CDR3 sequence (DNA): TGTGCCAGCAGCTTAACCCCCAGAACCGGGGAGCTGTTTTTT.

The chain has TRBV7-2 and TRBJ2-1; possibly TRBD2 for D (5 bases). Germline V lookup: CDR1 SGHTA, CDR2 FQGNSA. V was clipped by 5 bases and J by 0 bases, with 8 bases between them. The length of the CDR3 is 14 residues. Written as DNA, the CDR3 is TGTGCCAGCAGCCCGGGGAGCTCCTACAATGAGCAGTTCTTC. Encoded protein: CASSPGSSYNEQFF. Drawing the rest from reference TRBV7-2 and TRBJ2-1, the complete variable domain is GAGVSQSPSNKVTEKGKDVELRCDPISGHTALYWYRQSLGQGLEFLIYFQGNSAPDKSGLPSDRFSAERTGGSVSTLTIQRTQQEDSAVYLCASSPGSSYNEQFFGPGTRLTVL.

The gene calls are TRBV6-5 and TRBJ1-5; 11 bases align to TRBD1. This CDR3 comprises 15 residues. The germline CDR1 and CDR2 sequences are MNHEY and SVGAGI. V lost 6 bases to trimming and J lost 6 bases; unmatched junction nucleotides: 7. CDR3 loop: CASRAGTGGTQPQHF. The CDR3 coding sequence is TGTGCCAGCAGGGCCGGGACAGGGGGTACTCAGCCCCAGCATTTT.

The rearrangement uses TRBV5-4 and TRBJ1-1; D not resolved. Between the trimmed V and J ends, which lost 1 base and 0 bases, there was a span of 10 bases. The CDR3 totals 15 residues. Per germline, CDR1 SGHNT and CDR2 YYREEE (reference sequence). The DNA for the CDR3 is TGTGCCAGCAGCTTGCTAGGCAGAATGAACACTGAAGCTTTCTTT. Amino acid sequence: CASSLLGRMNTEAFF. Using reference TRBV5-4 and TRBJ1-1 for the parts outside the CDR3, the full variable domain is ETGVTQSPTHLIKTRGQQVTLRCSSQSGHNTVSWYQQALGQGPQFIFQYYREEENGRGNFPPRFSGLQFPNYSSELNVNALELDDSALYLCASSLLGRMNTEAFFGQGTRLTVV.

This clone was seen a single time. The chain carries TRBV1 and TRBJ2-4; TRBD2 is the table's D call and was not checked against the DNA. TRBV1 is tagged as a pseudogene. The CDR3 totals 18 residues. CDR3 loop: CTSSQEPPSGLAKNIQYF. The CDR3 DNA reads TGCACCAGCAGCCAAGAGCCCCCTAGCGGGTTAGCCAAAAACATTCAGTACTTC.

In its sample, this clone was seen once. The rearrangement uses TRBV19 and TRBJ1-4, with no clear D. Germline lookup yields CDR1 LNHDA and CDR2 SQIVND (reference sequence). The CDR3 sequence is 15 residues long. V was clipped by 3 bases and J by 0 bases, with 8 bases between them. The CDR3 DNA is TGTGCCAGTAGTATTCGGACTGCAACTAATGAAAAACTGTTTTTT. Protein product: CASSIRTATNEKLFF.

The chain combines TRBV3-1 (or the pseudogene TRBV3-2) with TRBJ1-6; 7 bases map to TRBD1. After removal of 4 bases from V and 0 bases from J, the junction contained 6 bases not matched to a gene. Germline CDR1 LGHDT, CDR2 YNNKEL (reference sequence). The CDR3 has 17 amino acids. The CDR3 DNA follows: TGTGCCAGCAGCCGTCGACGGGACAGCTCCTATAATTCACCCCTCCACTTT. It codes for CASSRRRDSSYNSPLHF.

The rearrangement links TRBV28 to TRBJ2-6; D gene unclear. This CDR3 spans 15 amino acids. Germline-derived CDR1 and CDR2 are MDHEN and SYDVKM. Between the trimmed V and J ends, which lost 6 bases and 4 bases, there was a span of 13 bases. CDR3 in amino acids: CASSRASTGANVLTF. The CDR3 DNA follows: TGTGCCAGCAGCCGCGCCTCTACCGGGGCCAACGTCCTGACTTTC.

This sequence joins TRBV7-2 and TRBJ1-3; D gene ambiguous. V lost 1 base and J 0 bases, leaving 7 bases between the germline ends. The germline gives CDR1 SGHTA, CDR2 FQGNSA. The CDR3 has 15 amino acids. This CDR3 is CASSLDSTSGNTIYF. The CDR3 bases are TGTGCCAGCAGCTTAGACAGTACCTCTGGAAACACCATATATTTT.

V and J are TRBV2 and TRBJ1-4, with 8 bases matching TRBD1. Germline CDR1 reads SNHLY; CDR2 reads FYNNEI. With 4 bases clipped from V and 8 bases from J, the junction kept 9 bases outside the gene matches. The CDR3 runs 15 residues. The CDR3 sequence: CASSASRGRGEKLFF. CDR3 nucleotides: TGTGCCAGCAGTGCGTCCAGGGGGCGTGGGGAAAAACTGTTTTTT.

CDR3 coding DNA: TGTGCCAGCAGCGGGGGCCTTCAGGACTATGGCTACACCTTC. Translated, it gives CASSGGLQDYGYTF. The chain couples TRBV11-2 to TRBJ1-2; D is perhaps TRBD1 (6 bases). This CDR3 comprises 14 residues. CDR1 and CDR2 (germline): SGHAT, FQNNGV. With 5 bases removed from V and 3 bases from J, the gap between germline ends came to 13 bases.

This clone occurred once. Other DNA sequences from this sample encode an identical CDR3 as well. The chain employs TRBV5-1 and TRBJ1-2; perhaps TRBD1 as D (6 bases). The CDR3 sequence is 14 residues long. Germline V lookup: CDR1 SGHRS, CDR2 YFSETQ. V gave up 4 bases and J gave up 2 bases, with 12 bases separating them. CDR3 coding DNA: TGCGCCAGCAGCCTCCTAACAGGGAACTATGGCTACACCTTC. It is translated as CASSLLTGNYGYTF.

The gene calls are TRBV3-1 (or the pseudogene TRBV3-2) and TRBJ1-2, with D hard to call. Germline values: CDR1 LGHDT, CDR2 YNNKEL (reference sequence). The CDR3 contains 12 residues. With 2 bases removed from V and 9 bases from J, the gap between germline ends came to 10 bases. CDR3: CASSQLGGSYTF. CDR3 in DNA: TGTGCCAGCAGCCAATTAGGAGGGAGCTACACCTTC.

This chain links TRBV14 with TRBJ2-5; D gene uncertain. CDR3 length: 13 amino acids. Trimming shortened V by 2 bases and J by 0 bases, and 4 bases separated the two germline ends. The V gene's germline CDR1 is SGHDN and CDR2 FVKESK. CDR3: CASSQRYQETQYF. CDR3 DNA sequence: TGTGCCAGCAGCCAACGGTACCAAGAGACCCAGTACTTC.